The text below deals with one T cell receptor beta chain. Its antigen is unknown. V shed 4 bases, J shed 3 bases, and the junction held 4 bases outside the gene matches. Germline V gene lookup returns CDR1 KGHSH and CDR2 LQKENI. The CDR3 is 15 amino acids. The record originates from a study of beta chain features in type 1 diabetes. Isolated RNA was reverse transcribed in full, so expressed TCRB transcripts were sequenced. The assay was immunoSEQ multiplex PCR, and TCRdb's table has in-frame clones only and misses some. The table records hundreds of thousands of clones, around 15% of them present only once. The study, taken as a whole, reports: Shorter TCRB CDR3s, moderately but significantly so, marked every one of the four CD4+ subsets in Type 1 diabetes patients. More deletions and fewer insertions at VDJ junctions were found in patients with type 1 diabetes. With patients and controls alike, PCR might favor shorter templates to an equal degree. Sequencing of cDNA might inflate the share of cells that strongly express TCR.

The rearrangement joins TRBV18 to TRBJ2-5; 11 bases agree with TRBD1. This sequence was found in a man in his late teens or twenties with type 1 diabetes. The sequencing sample was made of naive CD4+ T cells from blood. CDR3 sequence (DNA): TGTGCCAGCTCACTCGGGACAGGGGGTAAAGAGACCCAGTACTTC. Its protein is CASSLGTGGKETQYF.